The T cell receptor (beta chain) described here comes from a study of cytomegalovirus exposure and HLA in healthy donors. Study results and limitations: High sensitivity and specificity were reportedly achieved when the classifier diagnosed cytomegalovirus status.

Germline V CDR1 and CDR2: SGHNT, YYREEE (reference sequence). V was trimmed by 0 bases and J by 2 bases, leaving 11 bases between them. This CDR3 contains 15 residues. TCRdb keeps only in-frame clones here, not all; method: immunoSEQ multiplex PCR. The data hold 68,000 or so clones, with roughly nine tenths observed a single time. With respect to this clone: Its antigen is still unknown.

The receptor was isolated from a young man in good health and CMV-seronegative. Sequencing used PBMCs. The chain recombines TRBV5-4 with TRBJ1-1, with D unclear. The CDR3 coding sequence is TGTGCCAGCAGCTTGGAGGTGGCGGTAAACACTGAAGCTTTCTTT. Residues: CASSLEVAVNTEAFF.